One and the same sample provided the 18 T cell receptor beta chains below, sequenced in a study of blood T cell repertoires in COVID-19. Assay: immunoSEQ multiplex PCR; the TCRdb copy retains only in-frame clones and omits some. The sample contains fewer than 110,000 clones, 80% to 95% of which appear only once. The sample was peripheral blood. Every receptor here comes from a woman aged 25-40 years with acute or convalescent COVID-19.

CDR3 in amino acids: CASSLDRNQPQHF. The CDR3 DNA sequence: TGTGCCAGCAGCTTAGACAGGAATCAGCCCCAGCATTTT. J is TRBJ1-5 and V is TRBV13; D perhaps matches TRBD1 (5 bases). The CDR3 length is 13 residues. Trimming shortened V by 1 base and J by 4 bases, and 5 bases separated the two germline ends. Germline V gene data show CDR1 as PRHDT and CDR2 as FYEKMQ (reference sequence).

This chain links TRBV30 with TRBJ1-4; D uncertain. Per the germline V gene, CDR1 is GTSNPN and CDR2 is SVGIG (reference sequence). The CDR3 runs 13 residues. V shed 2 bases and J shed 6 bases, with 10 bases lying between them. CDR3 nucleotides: TGTGCCTGGAGTCGGGGAGGGCATGAAAAACTGTTTTTT. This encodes CAWSRGGHEKLFF.

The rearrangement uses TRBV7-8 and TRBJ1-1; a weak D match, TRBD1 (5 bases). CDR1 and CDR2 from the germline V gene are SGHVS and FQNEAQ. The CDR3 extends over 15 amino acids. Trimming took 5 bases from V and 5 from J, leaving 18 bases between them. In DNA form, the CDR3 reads TGTGCCAGCAGCCCTGGGTGGGGGGACGGAACTGAAGCTTTCTTT. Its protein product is CASSPGWGDGTEAFF.

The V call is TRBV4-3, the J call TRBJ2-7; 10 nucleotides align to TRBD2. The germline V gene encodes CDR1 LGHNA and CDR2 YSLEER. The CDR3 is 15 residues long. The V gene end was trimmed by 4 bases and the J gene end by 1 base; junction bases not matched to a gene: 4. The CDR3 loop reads CASSRPAGGSYEQYF. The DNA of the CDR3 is TGCGCCAGCAGCCGTCCAGCGGGAGGGTCCTACGAGCAGTACTTC.

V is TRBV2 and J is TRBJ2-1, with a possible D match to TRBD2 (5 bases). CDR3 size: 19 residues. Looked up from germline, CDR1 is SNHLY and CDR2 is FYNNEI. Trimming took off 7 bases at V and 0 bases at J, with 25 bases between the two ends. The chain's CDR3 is CASMPPWGENYYSYNEQFF. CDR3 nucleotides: TGTGCCAGCATGCCCCCTTGGGGAGAAAACTACTACTCCTACAATGAGCAGTTCTTC.

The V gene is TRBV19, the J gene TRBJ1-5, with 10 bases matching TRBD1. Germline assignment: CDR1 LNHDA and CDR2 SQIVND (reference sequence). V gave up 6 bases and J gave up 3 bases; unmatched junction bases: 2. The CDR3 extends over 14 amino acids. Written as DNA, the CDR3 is TGTGCCAGTAGGACAGGGGGCCTCAATCAGCCCCAGCATTTT. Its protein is CASRTGGLNQPQHF.

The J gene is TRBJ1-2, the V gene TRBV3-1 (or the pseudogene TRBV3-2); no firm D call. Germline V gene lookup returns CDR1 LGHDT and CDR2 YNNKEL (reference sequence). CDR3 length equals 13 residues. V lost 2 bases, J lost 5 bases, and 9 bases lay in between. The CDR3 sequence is CASSQLPGYGYTF. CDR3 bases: TGTGCCAGCAGCCAACTCCCGGGTTATGGCTACACCTTC.

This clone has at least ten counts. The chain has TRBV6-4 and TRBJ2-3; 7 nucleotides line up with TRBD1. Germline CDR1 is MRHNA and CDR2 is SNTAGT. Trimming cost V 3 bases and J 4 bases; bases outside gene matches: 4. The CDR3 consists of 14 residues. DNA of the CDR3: TGTGCCAGCAGTGAGGGCCAGGGGGCAGATACGCAGTATTTT. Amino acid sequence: CASSEGQGADTQYF.

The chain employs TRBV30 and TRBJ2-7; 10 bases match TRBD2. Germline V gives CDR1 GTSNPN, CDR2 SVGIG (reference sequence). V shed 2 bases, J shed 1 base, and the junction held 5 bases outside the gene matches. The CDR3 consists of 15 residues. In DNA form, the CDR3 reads TGTGCCTGGAGTCTCGGACTAGCGGAATCCTACGAGCAGTACTTC. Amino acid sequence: CAWSLGLAESYEQYF. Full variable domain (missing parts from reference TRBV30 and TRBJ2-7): SQTIHQWPATLVQPVGSPLSLECTVEGTSNPNLYWYRQAAGRGLQLLFYSVGIGQISSEVPQNLSASRPQDRQFILSSKKLLLSDSGFYLCAWSLGLAESYEQYFGPGTRLTVT.

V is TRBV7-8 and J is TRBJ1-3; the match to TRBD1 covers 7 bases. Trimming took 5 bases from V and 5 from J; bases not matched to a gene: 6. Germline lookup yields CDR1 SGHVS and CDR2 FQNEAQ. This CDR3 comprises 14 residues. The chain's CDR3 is CASSRDSGRNTIYF. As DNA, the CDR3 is TGTGCCAGCAGCCGGGACAGTGGCAGAAACACCATATATTTT. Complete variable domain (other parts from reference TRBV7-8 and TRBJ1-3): GAGVSQSPRYKVAKRGQDVALRCDPISGHVSLFWYQQALGQGPEFLTYFQNEAQLDKSGLPSDRFFAERPEGSVSTLKIQRTQQEDSAVYLCASSRDSGRNTIYFGEGSWLTVV.

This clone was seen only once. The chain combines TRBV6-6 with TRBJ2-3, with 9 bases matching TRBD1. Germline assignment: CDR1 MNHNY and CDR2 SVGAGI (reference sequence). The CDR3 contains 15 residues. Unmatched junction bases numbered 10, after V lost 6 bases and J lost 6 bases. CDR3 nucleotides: TGTGCCAGCAGCCCGGGACAGGGTCTGGCCGATACGCAGTATTTT. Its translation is CASSPGQGLADTQYF.

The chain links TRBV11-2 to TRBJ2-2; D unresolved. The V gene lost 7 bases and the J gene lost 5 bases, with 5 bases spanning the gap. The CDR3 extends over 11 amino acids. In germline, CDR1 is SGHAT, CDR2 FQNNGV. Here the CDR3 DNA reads TGTGCCAGCACCCTAACCGGGGAGCTGTTTTTT. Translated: CASTLTGELFF.

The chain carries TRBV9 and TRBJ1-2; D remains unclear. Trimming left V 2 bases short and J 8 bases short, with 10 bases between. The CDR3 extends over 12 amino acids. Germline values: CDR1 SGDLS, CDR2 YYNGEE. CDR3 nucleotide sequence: TGTGCCAGCAGCGTGGGCAGTGGGGGCTACACCTTC. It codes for CASSVGSGGYTF.

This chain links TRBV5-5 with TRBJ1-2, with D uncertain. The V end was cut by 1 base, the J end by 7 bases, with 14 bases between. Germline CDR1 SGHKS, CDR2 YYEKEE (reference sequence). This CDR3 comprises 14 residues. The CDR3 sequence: CASSLLRQATGYTF. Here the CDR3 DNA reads TGTGCCAGCAGCTTGCTCCGGCAGGCGACTGGCTACACCTTC.

CDR3 amino acids: CASTLTGSSYNEQFF. CDR3 nucleotide sequence: TGTGCCAGTACACTGACAGGAAGCTCCTACAATGAGCAGTTCTTC. V is TRBV19 and J is TRBJ2-1; possible D gene TRBD1, 6 bases. With 7 bases removed from V and 0 bases from J, the gap between germline ends came to 13 bases. CDR3 length: 15 amino acids. Germline lookup yields CDR1 LNHDA and CDR2 SQIVND (reference sequence).

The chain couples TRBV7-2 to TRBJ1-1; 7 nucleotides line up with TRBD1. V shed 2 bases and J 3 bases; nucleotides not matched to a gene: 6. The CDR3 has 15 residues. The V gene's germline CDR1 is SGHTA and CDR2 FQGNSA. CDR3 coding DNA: TGTGCCAGCAGCTTATTCGACAGGGAGGACACTGAAGCTTTCTTT. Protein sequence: CASSLFDREDTEAFF.

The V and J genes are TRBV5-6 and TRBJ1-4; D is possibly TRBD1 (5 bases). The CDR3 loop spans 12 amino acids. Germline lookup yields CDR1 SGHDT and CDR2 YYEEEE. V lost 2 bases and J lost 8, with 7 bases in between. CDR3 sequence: CASSFGGEKLFF. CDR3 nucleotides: TGTGCCAGCAGCTTTGGGGGGGAAAAACTGTTTTTT.

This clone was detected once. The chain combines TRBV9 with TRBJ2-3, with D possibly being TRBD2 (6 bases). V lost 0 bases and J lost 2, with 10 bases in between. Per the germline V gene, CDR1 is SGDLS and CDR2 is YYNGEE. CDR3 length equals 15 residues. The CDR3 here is CASSVGASVTDTQYF. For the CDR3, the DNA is TGTGCCAGCAGCGTAGGGGCTAGCGTCACAGATACGCAGTATTTT.